This TCR beta chain originates from a study of T cells expressing NK-cell markers. Broader study findings: No clear determination of HCMV specificity was made for expanded NKG2C+ T cell clones. Several donors' CD3+CD56-NKG2C+ cells were dominated by the same clonotypes. Dominant NKG2C+ clonotypes made up roughly 1.0-8% of CD8+ T cells in roughly six donors.

The CDR3 has 13 amino acids. Germline V gene sequence: CDR1 LNHNV, CDR2 YYDKDF (reference sequence). As to this clonotype: Its antigen is unknown.

In generating TCR beta cDNA, 5'RACE template switching with UMIs was used. TCRdb processed the 5' RACE reads again and assigns one entry to each CDR3 protein, with no DNA. The ten top clones account for about 18%, within a sample of about 160,000 distinct CDR3 sequences. V gene TRBV15 combines with J gene TRBJ2-5. What was sequenced was blood T cells: a sorted CD56 or NKG2C T cell subset, CD4+ or CD8+ T cells, or bulk PBMC T cells (not recorded which). The source is a woman between 18 and 70 years old in good health. The CDR3 sequence: CATSRDRQETQYF.